This TCR beta chain was found in a study of T cells after yellow fever vaccination. Study observations and caveats: Clones that expanded after primary vaccination mostly reappeared after the booster (96% CD4, roughly 90% CD8). A weaker secondary response peaked on day 5, the primary on day 15. Clonotypes appearing in both CD4 and CD8 compartments existed, and their share was small.

In TCRdb, the 5' RACE reads were re-called with MiXCR into one record per CDR3 protein. The sample holds about 320,000 distinct CDR3 sequences, roughly 4.3% seen once. This clonotype was detected ten times or more. Antigen: not known. Germline V gives CDR1 SQVTM, CDR2 ANQGSEA. The CDR3 length is 13 residues. V was pared by 0 bases and J by 7 bases, with 12 bases between. Sequenced here: PBMCs, sampled 15 days after the yellow fever booster vaccination. This clonotype was sampled from a man aged 18-30 years who received the YFV17D yellow fever vaccine. J is TRBJ1-2 and V is TRBV29-1; D possibly corresponds to TRBD1 (5 bases). The CDR3 DNA is TGCAGCGTTGAAGATACAGCCGGGGGTGGCTACACCTTC. As protein: CSVEDTAGGGYTF.